Listed below are T cell receptor beta chains from one sample, sequenced in a study of HIV-infected patients and healthy controls. TCRdb itself ran the 5' RACE reads through MiXCR, one entry per CDR3 protein. Of approximately 12,000 distinct CDR3 sequences listed, around a tenth were seen once; the top ten hold about a quarter. The source material was blood, sampled before antiretroviral therapy. The receptors come from an adult with HIV infection. The donor label of this sample is uncertain. Each CDR3 is given with its conserved first and last residue. D genes are given only for firm matches. Part of the rows lack a size; the others show once, few, many or a class for expanded clones.

D gene	clone size	V gene	J gene	CDR3 DNA	CDR3 protein
NA	many	TRBV19	TRBJ1-5	TGTGCCAGTAGTCCCCCTGACAGCTTCAATCAGCCCCAGCATTTT	CASSPPDSFNQPQHF
NA	many	TRBV6-1	TRBJ1-5	TGTGCCAGCAGTGAGGGGGAGGGAAGCAATCAGCCCCAGCATTTT	CASSEGEGSNQPQHF
TRBD2	NA	TRBV6-6	TRBJ2-7	TGTGCCAGCAGGGGACTACCTAACTACGAGCAGTACTTC	CASRGLPNYEQYF
NA	many	TRBV7-6	TRBJ2-7	TGTGCCAGCAGCTTAGCAGGAGGCGAGCAGTACTTC	CASSLAGGEQYF
NA	few	TRBV5-1	TRBJ2-1	TGCGCCAGCAGGGTGTCTACCCAGGCCCTGGGTGAGCAGTTCTTC	CASRVSTQALGEQFF
NA	many	TRBV11-3	TRBJ2-5	TGTGCCAGCAGCGGGGGTTACAAAGAGACCCAGTACTTC	CASSGGYKETQYF
NA	many	TRBV10-3	TRBJ2-3	TGTGCCATCAGACTCCAGGGCGAGGCGATAGATACGCAGTATTTT	CAIRLQGEAIDTQYF
TRBD1	many	TRBV7-2	TRBJ1-5	TGTGCCAGCAGCTATCGTTCAGGGGGAGGGAGCAATCAGCCCCAGCATTTT	CASSYRSGGGSNQPQHF
NA	NA	TRBV4-2	TRBJ2-1	TGTGCCAGCACCCCCCCTGGGGCCGATGAGCAGTTCTTC	CASTPPGADEQFF
NA	few	TRBV9	TRBJ1-2	TGTGCCAGCAGCGTTTCTGCGTTTGGAGCTGATGGCTACACCTTC	CASSVSAFGADGYTF
NA	many	TRBV5-6	TRBJ2-5	TGTGCCAGCAGCTTACAGGTAGTGGAAGAGACCCAGTACTTC	CASSLQVVEETQYF
NA	NA	TRBV6-5	TRBJ2-2	TGTGCCAGCAGTCTAGCAGGGCGCGGGGAGCTGTTTTTT	CASSLAGRGELFF
TRBD1	many	TRBV9	TRBJ1-2	TGTGCCAGCAGCGTGGGACAGGGATGGAGCGGGTACTATGGCTACACCTTC	CASSVGQGWSGYYGYTF
NA	many	TRBV5-6	TRBJ2-5	TGTGCCAGCAGCCAAACCGAAGAGACCCAGTACTTC	CASSQTEETQYF
NA	many	TRBV2	TRBJ2-1	TGTGCCAGCAGTGATTTGGGGGGTAAAAACAATGAGCAGTTCTTC	CASSDLGGKNNEQFF
NA	many	TRBV12-3/TRBV12-4	TRBJ2-7	TGTGCCAGCAGTTTGGACGAGGGTTCCCACGAGCAGTACTTC	CASSLDEGSHEQYF
NA	NA	TRBV4-1	TRBJ2-1	TGCGCCAGCAGCCAAGAGGGGCGAGTCTCCTACAATGAGCAGTTCTTC	CASSQEGRVSYNEQFF
NA	many	TRBV5-1	TRBJ2-7	TGCGCCAGCAGCTTGTCTCATACCGGGGCGAACTACGAGCAGTACTTC	CASSLSHTGANYEQYF
TRBD2	many	TRBV13	TRBJ2-1	TGTGCCAGCAGCCCTGCCGGGACTAGCGCCCTGGAGCGCTACAATGAGCAGTTCTTC	CASSPAGTSALERYNEQFF
TRBD2	few	TRBV12-3/TRBV12-4	TRBJ2-1	TGTGCCAGCACCAGAGGCGGGGGGGCTTCCTACAATGAGCAGTTCTTC	CASTRGGGASYNEQFF
NA	many	TRBV10-2	TRBJ2-1	TGCGCCAGCAGTGATCATGACCAGATGCCCAATGAGCAGTTCTTC	CASSDHDQMPNEQFF
TRBD2	many	TRBV18	TRBJ2-3	TGTGCCAGCTCACCTTTGCTAGCGGGGGCTCTAGGCACAGATACGCAGTATTTT	CASSPLLAGALGTDTQYF
NA	many	TRBV7-8	TRBJ1-6	TGTGCCAGCAGCTTTTCCCAAACCAATTCACCCCTCCACTTT	CASSFSQTNSPLHF
TRBD2	many	TRBV20-1	TRBJ2-1	TGCAGTGCTAGAGAACTAGCGGGGGGCAATGAGCAGTTCTTC	CSARELAGGNEQFF
NA	few	TRBV30	TRBJ2-5	TGTGCCTGGAGTAAGTCGGGTTTGGAGACCCAGTACTTC	CAWSKSGLETQYF
NA	many	TRBV3-1	TRBJ1-1	TGTGCCAGCAGCCAGGCAAATAGGGGGACTGAAGCTTTCTTT	CASSQANRGTEAFF
TRBD2	many	TRBV3-1	TRBJ2-1	TGTGCCAGCAGCGTTGGACTAGTCGGAAATGAGCAGTTCTTC	CASSVGLVGNEQFF
TRBD1	many	TRBV2	TRBJ1-5	TGTGCCAGCAGCTGGACAGGGGGAAGGAGCAATCAGCCCCAGCATTTT	CASSWTGGRSNQPQHF
NA	NA	TRBV6-1	TRBJ2-5	TGTGCCAGCAGCAAAGACACTAGCTGGGAGGAGACCCAGTACTTC	CASSKDTSWEETQYF
NA	many	TRBV5-6	TRBJ2-7	TGTGCCAGCAGCTTGACTAGTTCCGAGCAGTACTTC	CASSLTSSEQYF
NA	many	TRBV27	TRBJ2-7	TGTGCCAGCGCTCCTGGTAGGGGGGAGCAGTACTTC	CASAPGRGEQYF
NA	many	TRBV11-2	TRBJ2-7	TGTGCCAGCAGCTTAGATTTCGTGCTGGGACAAGCCTACGAGCAGTACTTC	CASSLDFVLGQAYEQYF
NA	many	TRBV5-1	TRBJ1-6	TGCGCCAGCAGCTTGTCGGGAACCTATAATTCACCCCTCCACTTT	CASSLSGTYNSPLHF
TRBD2	medium-sized	TRBV30	TRBJ2-3	TGTGCCTGGAGTTCGGGCGGGGGGGGAAGGACAGATACGCAGTATTTT	CAWSSGGGGRTDTQYF
NA	many	TRBV10-3	TRBJ1-1	TGTGCCATCAGGGAGAACACTGAAGCTTTCTTT	CAIRENTEAFF
NA	NA	TRBV23-1	TRBJ2-3	TGCGCCAGCAGTCAATCGTTGGCAGTCGGCCCAGATACGCAGTATTTT	CASSQSLAVGPDTQYF
NA	medium-sized	TRBV27	TRBJ1-1	TGTGCCAGCAGTTCCGGAGCAGGTCGACGGAACACTGAAGCTTTCTTT	CASSSGAGRRNTEAFF
TRBD2	many	TRBV27	TRBJ2-7	TGTGCCAGCGGAGCCGGGACTAGCGGGAGTAGCGAGCAGTACTTC	CASGAGTSGSSEQYF
TRBD2	many	TRBV15	TRBJ2-1	TGTGCCACCAGCAGAGATCTACTAGCGGGGGCATACAATGAGCAGTTCTTC	CATSRDLLAGAYNEQFF
TRBD2	many	TRBV11-3	TRBJ2-7	TGTGCCAGCAGCTTAGGCGGGAGCTCCGAGCAGTACTTC	CASSLGGSSEQYF
TRBD2	many	TRBV5-6	TRBJ2-5	TGTGCCAGCAGCCCGAGCGGACTAGTGGGAGAGACCCAGTACTTC	CASSPSGLVGETQYF
NA	few	TRBV7-9	TRBJ2-7	TGTGCCAGCAGCCTCACAGACAGCTCCTACGAGCAGTACTTC	CASSLTDSSYEQYF
NA	many	TRBV7-9	TRBJ2-5	TGTGCCAGCAGCTTAGCCGGGGATGGAGGGGAGACCCAGTACTTC	CASSLAGDGGETQYF
TRBD2	medium-sized	TRBV9	TRBJ2-2	TGTGCCAGCAGCCCCGGACTAGCGGGAGGGCCAATCGGGGAGCTGTTTTTT	CASSPGLAGGPIGELFF
TRBD2	many	TRBV7-6	TRBJ2-3	TGTGCCAGCAGCCGAGCGGGAGGGGCAGATACGCAGTATTTT	CASSRAGGADTQYF
NA	many	TRBV12-3/TRBV12-4	TRBJ1-4	TGTGCCAGCAGTTTAAATGAAAAACTGTTTTTT	CASSLNEKLFF
TRBD2	many	TRBV7-3	TRBJ2-3	TGTGCCAGCAGCCCTGTGGGACTAGCGGGAAAAAGGTCAGATACGCAGTATTTT	CASSPVGLAGKRSDTQYF
NA	many	TRBV5-6	TRBJ1-2	TGTGCCAGCAGCACCGCGCCGGAAGGCTACACCTTC	CASSTAPEGYTF
NA	NA	TRBV7-8	TRBJ1-4	TGTGCCAGCAGCCTAGGCCCGTACCCAAATGAAAAACTGTTTTTT	CASSLGPYPNEKLFF